This TCR beta chain appears in the sequencing data of a study of blood T cell repertoires in COVID-19. Background on the study: Sources were T cells, B-cell-depleted T cells, or PBMCs; the material itself was cDNA or gDNA.

In the study's own analysis: Cell counts per sample came from amplifying reference gene primers. Only in-frame clones appear in the TCRdb table, and some are missing; sequencing was by immunoSEQ multiplex PCR. The V and J calls and clone size come from that table; D and trimming were worked out from the DNA. The sample holds around 180,000 clones, approximately 85% seen once. Germline CDR1 reads SGHRS; CDR2 reads YFSETQ. V shed 4 bases, J shed 5 bases, and the junction held 5 bases outside the gene matches. This CDR3 has 14 residues. The sequenced sample consisted of peripheral blood. J is TRBJ1-1 and V is TRBV5-1; TRBD1 matches at 10 bases. This TCR derives from a man between 60 and 75 years old with acute or convalescent COVID-19. The CDR3 DNA reads as TGCGCCAGCAGCCCGGGACAGGGGAGGACTGAAGCTTTCTTT. Encoded protein: CASSPGQGRTEAFF.